Here is one T cell receptor (beta chain) with its context. This sample was taken from a study of blood T cell repertoires in COVID-19. Background on the study: COVID-19 samples collected from the United States, Italy and Spain covered acute and convalescent phases. The cDNA or gDNA used as material had been derived from T cells, B-cell-depleted T cells, or PBMCs.

Authors' analysis steps: How many nucleated cells were present was estimated from reference gene primer amplification. The table came from immunoSEQ multiplex PCR; TCRdb's copy has only in-frame clones and leaves some out. V and J calls and clone size are as listed in that table; D and trimming were resolved from the DNA. The table records about 160,000 clones, over 80% of them present only once. In germline, CDR1 is MDHEN, CDR2 SYDVKM. Trimming removed 7 bases from V and 0 bases from J; junction bases left unmatched: 12. CDR3 length: 19 residues. This TCR derives from a man older than 75 with acute or convalescent COVID-19. The chain couples TRBV28 to TRBJ2-1; 13 positions match TRBD2. What was sequenced was peripheral blood. For the CDR3, the DNA is TGTGCCAGCACTTCTTGGGGGACTAGCGGGGATCGCTCCTACAATGAGCAGTTCTTC. Protein product: CASTSWGTSGDRSYNEQFF.